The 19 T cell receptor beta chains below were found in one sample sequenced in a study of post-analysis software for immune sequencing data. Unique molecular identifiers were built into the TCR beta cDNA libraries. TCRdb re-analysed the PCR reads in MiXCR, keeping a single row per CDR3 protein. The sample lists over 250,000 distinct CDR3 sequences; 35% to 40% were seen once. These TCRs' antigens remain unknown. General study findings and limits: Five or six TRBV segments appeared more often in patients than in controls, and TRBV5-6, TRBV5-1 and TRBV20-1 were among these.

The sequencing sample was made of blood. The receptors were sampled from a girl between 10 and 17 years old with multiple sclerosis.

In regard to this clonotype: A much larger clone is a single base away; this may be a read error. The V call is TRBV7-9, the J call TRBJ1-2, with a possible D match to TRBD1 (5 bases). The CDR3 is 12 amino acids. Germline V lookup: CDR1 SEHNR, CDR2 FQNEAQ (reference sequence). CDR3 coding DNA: TGTGCCAGCTATAAGGGGAACTGTGGCTACACCTTC. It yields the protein CASYKGNCGYTF.

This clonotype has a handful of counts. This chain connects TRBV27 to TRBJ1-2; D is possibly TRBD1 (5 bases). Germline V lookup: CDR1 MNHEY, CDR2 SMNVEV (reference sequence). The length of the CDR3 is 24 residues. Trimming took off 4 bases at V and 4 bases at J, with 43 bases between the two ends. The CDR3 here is CASSSSSAFVSGYSDSMERYGYTF. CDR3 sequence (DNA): TGTGCCAGCAGTTCTTCATCGGCTTTTGTATCCGGCTATTCTGACAGCATGGAACGCTATGGCTACACCTTC.

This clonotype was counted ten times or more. The CDR3 reads CASSLGGGGFDEQFF. CDR3 coding DNA: TGCGCCAGCAGCTTGGGTGGGGGGGGCTTCGATGAGCAGTTCTTC. The chain combines TRBV5-1 with TRBJ2-1; perhaps TRBD2 as D (7 bases). V was trimmed by 0 bases and J by 8 bases, leaving 15 bases between them. CDR3 length: 15 residues. Per germline, CDR1 SGHRS and CDR2 YFSETQ. The whole variable domain, filled in from reference TRBV5-1 and TRBJ2-1, reads KAGVTQTPRYLIKTRGQQVTLSCSPISGHRSVSWYQQTPGQGLQFLFEYFSETQRNKGNFPGRFSGRQFSNSRSEMNVSTLELGDSALYLCASSLGGGGFDEQFFGPGTRLTVL.

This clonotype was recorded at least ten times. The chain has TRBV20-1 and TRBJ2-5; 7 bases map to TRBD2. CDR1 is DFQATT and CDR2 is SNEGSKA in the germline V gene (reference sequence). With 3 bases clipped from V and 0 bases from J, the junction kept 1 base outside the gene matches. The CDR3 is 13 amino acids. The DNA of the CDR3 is TGCAGTGCTAGGCGGGGGTACCAAGAGACCCAGTACTTC. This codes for CSARRGYQETQYF.

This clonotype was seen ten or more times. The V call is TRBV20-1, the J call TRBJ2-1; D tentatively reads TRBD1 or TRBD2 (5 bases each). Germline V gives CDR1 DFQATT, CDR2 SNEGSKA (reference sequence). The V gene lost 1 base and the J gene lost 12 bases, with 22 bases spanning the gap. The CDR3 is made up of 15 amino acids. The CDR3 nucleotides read TGCAGTGCTAGAGGGGGACCGATCACTAGTATCGGGCAGTTCTTC. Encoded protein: CSARGGPITSIGQFF.

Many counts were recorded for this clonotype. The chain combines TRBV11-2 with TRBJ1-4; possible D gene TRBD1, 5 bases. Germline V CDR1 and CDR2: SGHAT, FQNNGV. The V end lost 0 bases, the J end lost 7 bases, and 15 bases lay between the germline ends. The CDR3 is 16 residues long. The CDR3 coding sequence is TGTGCCAGCAGCTTAGATGCGGGGGGGTCTCGTGAAAAACTGTTTTTT. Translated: CASSLDAGGSREKLFF.

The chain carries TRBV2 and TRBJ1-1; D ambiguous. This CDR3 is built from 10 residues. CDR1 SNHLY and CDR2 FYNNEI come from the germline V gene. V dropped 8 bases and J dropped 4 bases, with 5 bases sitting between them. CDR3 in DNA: TGTGCCAGCCGGGGCACTGAAGCTTTCTTT. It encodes CASRGTEAFF.

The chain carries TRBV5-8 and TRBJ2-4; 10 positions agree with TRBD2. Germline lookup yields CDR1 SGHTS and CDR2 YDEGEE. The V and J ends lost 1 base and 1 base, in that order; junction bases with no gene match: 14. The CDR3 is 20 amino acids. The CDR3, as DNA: TGTGCCAGCAGCTTGAAATTGCGGCTAGCGGGAGAATGGGCCAAAAACATTCAGTACTTC. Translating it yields CASSLKLRLAGEWAKNIQYF. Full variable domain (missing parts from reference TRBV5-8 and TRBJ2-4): EAGVTQSPTHLIKTRGQQATLRCSPISGHTSVYWYQQALGLGLQFLLWYDEGEERNRGNFPPRFSGRQFPNYSSELNVNALELEDSALYLCASSLKLRLAGEWAKNIQYFGAGTRLSVL.

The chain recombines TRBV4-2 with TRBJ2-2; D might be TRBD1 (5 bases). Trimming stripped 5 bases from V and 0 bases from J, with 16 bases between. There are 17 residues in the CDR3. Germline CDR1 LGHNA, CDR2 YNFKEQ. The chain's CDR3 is CASSSRAGKTNTGELFF. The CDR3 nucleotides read TGTGCCAGCAGCTCCCGGGCAGGGAAAACGAACACCGGGGAGCTGTTTTTT.

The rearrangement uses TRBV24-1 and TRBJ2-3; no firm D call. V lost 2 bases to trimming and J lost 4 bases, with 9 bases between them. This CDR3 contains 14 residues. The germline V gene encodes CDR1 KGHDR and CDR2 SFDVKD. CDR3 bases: TGTGCCACCAGTGATTCTTCCAGCGCAGATACGCAGTATTTT. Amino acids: CATSDSSSADTQYF.

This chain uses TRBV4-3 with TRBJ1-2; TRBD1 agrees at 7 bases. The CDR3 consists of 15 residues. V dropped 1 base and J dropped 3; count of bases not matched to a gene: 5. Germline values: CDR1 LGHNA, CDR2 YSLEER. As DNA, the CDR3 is TGCGCCAGCAGCCAAGGAGGACAGGAGTACTATGGCTACACCTTC. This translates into CASSQGGQEYYGYTF.

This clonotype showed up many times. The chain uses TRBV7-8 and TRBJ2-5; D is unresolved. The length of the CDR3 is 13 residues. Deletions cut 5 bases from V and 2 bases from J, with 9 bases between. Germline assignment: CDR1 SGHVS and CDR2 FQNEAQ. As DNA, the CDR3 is TGTGCCAGCAGCCCAGACGCTCAAGAGACCCAGTACTTC. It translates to CASSPDAQETQYF.

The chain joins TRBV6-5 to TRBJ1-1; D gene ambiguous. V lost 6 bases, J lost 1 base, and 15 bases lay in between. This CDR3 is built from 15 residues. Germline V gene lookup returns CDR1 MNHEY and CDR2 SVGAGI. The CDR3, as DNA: TGTGCCAGCAGCACCCGGCGCGCGGGGAACACTGAAGCTTTCTTT. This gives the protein CASSTRRAGNTEAFF.

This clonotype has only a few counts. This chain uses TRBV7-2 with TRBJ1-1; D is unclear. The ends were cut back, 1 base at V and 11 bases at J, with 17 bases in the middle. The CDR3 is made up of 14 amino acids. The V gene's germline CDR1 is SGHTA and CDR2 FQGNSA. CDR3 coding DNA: TGTGCCAGCAGCTTAGGAGGGCCGGAGCCGGGGGCTTTCTTT. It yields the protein CASSLGGPEPGAFF.

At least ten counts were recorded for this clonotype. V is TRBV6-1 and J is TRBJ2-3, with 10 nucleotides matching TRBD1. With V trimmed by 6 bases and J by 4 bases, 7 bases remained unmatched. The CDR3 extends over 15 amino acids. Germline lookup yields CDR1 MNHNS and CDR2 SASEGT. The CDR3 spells CASSFFGQGADTQYF. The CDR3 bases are TGTGCCAGCAGCTTCTTTGGACAGGGGGCAGATACGCAGTATTTT.

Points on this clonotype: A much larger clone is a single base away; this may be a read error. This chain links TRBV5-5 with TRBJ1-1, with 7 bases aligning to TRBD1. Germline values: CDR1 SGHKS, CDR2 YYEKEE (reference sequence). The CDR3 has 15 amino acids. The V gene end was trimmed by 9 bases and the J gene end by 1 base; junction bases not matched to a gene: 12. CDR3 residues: CANSHPGQENTEAFF. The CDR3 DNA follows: TGTGCCAACAGTCATCCCGGACAGGAGAACACTGAAGCTTTCTTT. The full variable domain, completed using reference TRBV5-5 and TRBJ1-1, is DAGVTQSPTHLIKTRGQQVTLRCSPISGHKSVSWYQQVLGQGPQFIFQYYEKEERGRGNFPDRFSARQFPNYSSELNVNALLLGDSALYLCANSHPGQENTEAFFGQGTRLTVV.

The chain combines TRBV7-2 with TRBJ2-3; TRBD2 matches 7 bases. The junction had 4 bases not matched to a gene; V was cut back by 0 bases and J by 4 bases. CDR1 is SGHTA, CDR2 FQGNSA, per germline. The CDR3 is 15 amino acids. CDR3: CASSLAPTSADTQYF. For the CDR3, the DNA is TGTGCCAGCAGCTTAGCGCCTACTAGCGCAGATACGCAGTATTTT.

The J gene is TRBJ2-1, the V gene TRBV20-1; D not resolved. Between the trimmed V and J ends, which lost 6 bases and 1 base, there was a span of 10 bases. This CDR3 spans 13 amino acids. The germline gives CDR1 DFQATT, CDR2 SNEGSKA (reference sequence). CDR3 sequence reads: CSAQSSSYNEQFF. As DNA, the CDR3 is TGCAGTGCCCAATCCTCTTCCTACAATGAGCAGTTCTTC.

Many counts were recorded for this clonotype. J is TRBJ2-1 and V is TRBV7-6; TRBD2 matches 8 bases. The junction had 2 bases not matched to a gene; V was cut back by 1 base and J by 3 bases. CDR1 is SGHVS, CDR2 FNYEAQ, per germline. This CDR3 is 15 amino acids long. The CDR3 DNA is TGTGCCAGCAGCTTAGAGGCGGGGGGCTACAATGAGCAGTTCTTC. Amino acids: CASSLEAGGYNEQFF.